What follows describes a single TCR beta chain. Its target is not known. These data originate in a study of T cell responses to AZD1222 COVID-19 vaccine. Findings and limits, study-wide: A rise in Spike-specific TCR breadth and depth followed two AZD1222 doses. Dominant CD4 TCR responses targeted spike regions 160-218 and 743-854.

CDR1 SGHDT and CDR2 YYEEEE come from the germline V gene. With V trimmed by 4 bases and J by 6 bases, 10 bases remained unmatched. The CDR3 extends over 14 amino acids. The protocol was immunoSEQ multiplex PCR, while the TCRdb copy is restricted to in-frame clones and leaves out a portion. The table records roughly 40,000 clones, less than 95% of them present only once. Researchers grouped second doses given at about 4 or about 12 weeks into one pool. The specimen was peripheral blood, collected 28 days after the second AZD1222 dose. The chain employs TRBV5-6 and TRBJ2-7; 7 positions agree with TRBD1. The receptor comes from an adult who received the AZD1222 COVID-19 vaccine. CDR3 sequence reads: CASSPPGQVAEQYF. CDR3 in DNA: TGTGCCAGCAGCCCCCCCGGACAGGTGGCCGAGCAGTACTTC.